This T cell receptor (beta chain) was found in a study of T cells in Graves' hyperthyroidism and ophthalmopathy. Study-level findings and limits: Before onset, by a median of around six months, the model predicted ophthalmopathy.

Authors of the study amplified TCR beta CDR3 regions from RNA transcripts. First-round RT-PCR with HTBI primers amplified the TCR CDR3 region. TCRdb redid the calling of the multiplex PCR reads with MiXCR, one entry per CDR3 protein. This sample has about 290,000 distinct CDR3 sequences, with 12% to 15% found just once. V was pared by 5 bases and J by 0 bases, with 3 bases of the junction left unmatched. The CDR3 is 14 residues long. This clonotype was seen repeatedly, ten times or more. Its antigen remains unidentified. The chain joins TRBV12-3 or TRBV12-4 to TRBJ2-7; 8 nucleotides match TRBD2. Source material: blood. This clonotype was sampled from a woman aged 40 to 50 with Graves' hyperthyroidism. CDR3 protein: CASSRSGTSYEQYF. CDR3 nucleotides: TGTGCCAGCAGTCGTAGCGGGACCTCCTACGAGCAGTACTTC.